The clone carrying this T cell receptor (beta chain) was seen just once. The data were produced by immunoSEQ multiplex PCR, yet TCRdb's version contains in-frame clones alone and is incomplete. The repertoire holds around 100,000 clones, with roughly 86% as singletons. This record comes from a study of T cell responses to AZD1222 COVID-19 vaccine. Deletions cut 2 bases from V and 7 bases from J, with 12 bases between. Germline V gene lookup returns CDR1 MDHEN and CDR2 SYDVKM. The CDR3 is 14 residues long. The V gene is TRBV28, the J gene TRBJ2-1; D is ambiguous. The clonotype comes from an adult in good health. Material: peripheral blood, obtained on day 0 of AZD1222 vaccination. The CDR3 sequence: CASSLNLVGNEQFF. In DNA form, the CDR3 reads TGTGCCAGCAGTTTAAATCTGGTAGGAAATGAGCAGTTCTTC.